This note documents a single T cell receptor beta chain sequence. This entry belongs to a study of blood T cell repertoires in COVID-19. About the study: Some COVID-19 samples were acute and others convalescent; all came from the United States, Italy and Spain. From T cells, B-cell-depleted T cells, or PBMCs came the material, which was cDNA or gDNA.

The CDR3 is made up of 16 amino acids. Germline V CDR1 and CDR2: ENHRY, SYGVKD. V lost 3 bases to trimming and J lost 0 bases, with 15 bases between them. In the authors' workflow: It was from reference gene primer amplification that nucleated cell counts were estimated. Assay used: immunoSEQ multiplex PCR; TCRdb lists only in-frame clones, some missing. V and J calls and clone size follow that table, whereas D and trimming were derived from the DNA. The profile covers 150,000 or so clones, with around 80% appearing a single time and about 15% taken by the ten largest. The sample taken for sequencing was peripheral blood. The chain uses TRBV10-3 and TRBJ2-7; D is unresolved. The receptor was derived from a human donor with acute or convalescent COVID-19. The donor label of this sample is uncertain. This CDR3 reads CAISDLGYRSSYEQYF. CDR3 bases: TGTGCCATCAGTGATCTCGGGTACCGGAGCTCCTACGAGCAGTACTTC.